This T cell receptor (beta chain) originates from a study of Ad26.COV2.S vaccination and SARS-CoV-2 variants. Overall study context: Recipients of Ad26.COV2.S got it intramuscularly, once or twice 56 days apart.

Noted treatment: about 20 received Ad26.COV2.S at low or high dose, single or two shots; five or six received placebo; per-sample allocation not given. The investigators took samples on day 63 after the first vaccine or placebo injection. Assay: immunoSEQ multiplex PCR; the TCRdb copy retains only in-frame clones and omits some. Of some 250,000 clones listed, 85% to 90% are singletons. CDR3 length equals 17 residues. CDR1 and CDR2 from the germline V gene are SQVTM and ANQGSEA. V was clipped by 1 base and J by 3 bases; unmatched bases: 12. The TCR originated in a person aged 18-65 years who received the Ad26.COV2.S COVID-19 vaccine or a placebo. The chain carries TRBV29-1 and TRBJ1-1; 9 bases line up with TRBD1. The source was peripheral blood, collected in a trial of Ad26.COV2.S vaccine versus placebo. The CDR3 DNA reads as TGCAGCGTTGAAGGGGGACAGGGAACTTTTATGGACACTGAAGCTTTCTTT. It is translated as CSVEGGQGTFMDTEAFF.